This T cell receptor (beta chain) was identified in a study of CD8+CD57+ T cells in acquired aplastic anemia. In its sample, this clonotype was seen a few times. All sequencing subjects had displayed CD8+CD57+ cell expansion on flow cytometry. The V gene's germline CDR1 is MNHEY and CDR2 SVGAGI. V gave up 0 bases and J gave up 0 bases, with 11 bases separating them. The CDR3 is made up of 17 amino acids. The template for TCR beta VDJ and CDR3 sequence profiling was genomic DNA. In TCRdb, the reads were re-called with MiXCR into one record per CDR3 protein. The sample has roughly 250,000 distinct CDR3 sequences; around 45% are singletons.

The chain has TRBV6-5 and TRBJ2-2; maybe TRBD1 (5 bases). The TCR comes from a human donor with aplastic anemia. Sequenced sample: sorted CD4+, CD8+, or CD8+CD57+ T cells (not recorded which) from PBMCs. CDR3 region: CASSYSGQAANTGELFF. Written as DNA, the CDR3 is TGTGCCAGCAGTTACTCGGGGCAGGCCGCGAACACCGGGGAGCTGTTTTTT.